This T cell receptor beta chain was retrieved from a study of shared clonotypes between healthy human individuals. Whole-study context: CD4 naive cells filled three plates per donor, CD4 memory three, CD8 naive two and CD8 memory one. Study-level findings and limits: Read depth was anticipated to influence clonotype sharing among donors. Clonotypes that were shared across a handful of donors made up about 5.1% of naive CD4 clonotypes.

To note about this clone: Its antigen is not identified.

V was shortened by 3 bases and J by 4 bases, with 16 bases between the two germline ends. The CDR3 spans 16 residues. Looked up from germline, CDR1 is SGHKS and CDR2 is YYEKEE (reference sequence). Here immunoSEQ multiplex PCR was the method, and the copy in TCRdb shows in-frame clones only, minus some. Of under 350,000 clones in the sample, around nine tenths are singletons; the top ten hold 15% to 20%. Material for sequencing was memory CD8+ T cells sorted from blood. Subset in this sample: CD45RO+ cells pooled with CCR7-negative TemRA cells. This TCR derives from a man younger than 35 in good health. The chain uses TRBV5-5 and TRBJ1-4; no reliable D call. For the CDR3, the DNA is TGTGCCAGCAGCTGGCAGTACCTGGGAGTTAATGAAAAACTGTTTTTT. Its protein is CASSWQYLGVNEKLFF.